This TCR beta chain was captured by sequencing in a study of cytomegalovirus exposure and HLA in healthy donors. Overall study: HLA-typed donors were the source of about 81 million unique TCRs held in an early data release.

Regarding this clone: This specimen includes other DNA sequences encoding the same CDR3.

Trimming stripped 0 bases from V and 0 bases from J, with 7 bases between. The V gene's germline CDR1 is SGDLS and CDR2 YYNGEE. The length of the CDR3 is 15 residues. The study ran its PCR with 60 Vbeta and 13 Jbeta primers. Generated by immunoSEQ multiplex PCR, the TCRdb table keeps only in-frame clones and is missing some. The data show under 200,000 clones, 70% to 80% seen once. The chain joins TRBV9 to TRBJ2-1, with D unresolved. This clonotype was sampled from a woman aged 45-65 years in good health and CMV-seronegative. The sample comprised PBMCs. The CDR3 spells CASSVGSGSYNEQFF. CDR3 nucleotide sequence: TGTGCCAGCAGCGTAGGGTCCGGCTCCTACAATGAGCAGTTCTTC.